The rows below give T cell receptor beta chains drawn from one sample of a study of shared clonotypes between healthy human individuals. Sequenced by immunoSEQ multiplex PCR; TCRdb stores in-frame clones only, minus some. The table records approximately 1,500,000 clones, approximately 98% of them present only once. The sequenced sample was naive CD4+ T cells sorted from blood. These receptors all stem from a man aged 25 to 40 in good health. Each CDR3 is given with its conserved first and last residue. The order of the fields is clone size, J gene, D gene, V gene, CDR3 length, CDR3 protein, CDR3 DNA. A D gene is named only where the DNA matches it firmly. Not every row has a clone size; where given, it reads once, few, many or a size class.

. TRBJ2-5 . TRBV7-2 12 CASSLVGETQYF TGTGCCAGCAGCTTAGTCGGGGAGACCCAGTACTTC
. TRBJ2-2 TRBD1 TRBV28 20 CASSSFWGDRRYTNTGELFF TGTGCCAGCAGTTCGTTTTGGGGGGACAGGCGCTATACGAACACCGGGGAGCTGTTTTTT
. TRBJ1-2 TRBD1 TRBV7-2 16 CASSFHYTGGASGYTF TGTGCCAGCAGCTTCCACTACACAGGGGGCGCATCTGGCTACACCTTC
once TRBJ2-1 TRBD1 TRBV29-1 13 CSAGTGGYNEQFF TGCAGCGCAGGGACAGGGGGCTACAATGAGCAGTTCTTC
once TRBJ2-2 . TRBV5-8 15 CASSPRVTGSGELFF TGTGCCAGCAGCCCCCGGGTAACAGGGAGCGGGGAGCTGTTTTTT
. TRBJ2-5 TRBD1 TRBV19 14 CASSIGGQGETQYF TGTGCCAGTAGTATAGGGGGACAGGGGGAGACCCAGTACTTC
. TRBJ2-7 . TRBV18 14 CASSPATQGYEQYF TGTGCCAGCTCACCAGCAACTCAGGGATACGAGCAGTACTTC
. TRBJ1-1 TRBD1 TRBV9 16 CASSVELGTGSTEAFF TGTGCCAGCAGCGTAGAGTTGGGGACAGGGAGCACTGAAGCTTTCTTT
once TRBJ2-1 TRBD2 TRBV5-1 20 CASSLPRGLASMSSYNEQFF TGCGCCAGCAGCCTCCCAAGGGGACTAGCGTCTATGAGCTCCTACAATGAGCAGTTCTTC
. TRBJ2-6 . TRBV6-5 13 CASRSSGANVLTF TGTGCCAGCCGGAGCTCTGGGGCCAACGTCCTGACTTTC
. TRBJ2-1 . TRBV5-1 14 CASILAPAYNEQFF .
once TRBJ2-5 . TRBV2 13 CASMAAWSDTQYF TGTGCCAGCATGGCGGCCTGGTCCGATACCCAGTACTTC
. TRBJ2-1 . TRBV18 16 CASSPLQSSSYNEQFF TGTGCCAGCTCACCGCTTCAGTCCAGCTCCTACAATGAGCAGTTCTTC
. TRBJ2-5 . TRBV1 16 CTSSPLQTSGRETQYF TGCACCAGCAGCCCACTACAGACTAGCGGGAGGGAGACCCAGTACTTC
. TRBJ2-1 . TRBV2 13 CASRGPGNNEQFF TGTGCCAGCAGAGGTCCAGGGAACAATGAGCAGTTCTTC
. TRBJ1-4 . TRBV7-9 14 CASSLGYINEKLFF TGTGCCAGCAGCTTAGGATACATTAATGAAAAACTGTTTTTT
. TRBJ1-1 TRBD1 TRBV27 13 CASSFTGGTEAFF TGTGCCAGCAGTTTCACAGGGGGCACTGAAGCTTTCTTT
. TRBJ2-1 TRBD2 TRBV11-2 17 CASSYTAGARTYNEQFF TGTGCCAGCAGTTATACAGCGGGAGCGAGGACCTACAATGAGCAGTTCTTC
. TRBJ2-5 . TRBV30 13 CAWTNGGTETQYF TGTGCCTGGACTAACGGCGGGACGGAGACCCAGTACTTC
. TRBJ2-7 TRBD2 TRBV27 17 CASSSPGTSVLSYEQYF TGTGCCAGCAGCTCGCCTGGAACTAGCGTACTCTCCTACGAGCAGTACTTC
. TRBJ1-1 . TRBV7-8 13 CAVGALMNTEAFF TGTGCTGTCGGAGCACTCATGAACACTGAAGCTTTCTTT
. TRBJ2-3 TRBD2 TRBV9 16 CASSVAASGSTDTQYF TGTGCCAGCAGCGTAGCTGCTAGCGGGAGCACAGATACGCAGTATTTT